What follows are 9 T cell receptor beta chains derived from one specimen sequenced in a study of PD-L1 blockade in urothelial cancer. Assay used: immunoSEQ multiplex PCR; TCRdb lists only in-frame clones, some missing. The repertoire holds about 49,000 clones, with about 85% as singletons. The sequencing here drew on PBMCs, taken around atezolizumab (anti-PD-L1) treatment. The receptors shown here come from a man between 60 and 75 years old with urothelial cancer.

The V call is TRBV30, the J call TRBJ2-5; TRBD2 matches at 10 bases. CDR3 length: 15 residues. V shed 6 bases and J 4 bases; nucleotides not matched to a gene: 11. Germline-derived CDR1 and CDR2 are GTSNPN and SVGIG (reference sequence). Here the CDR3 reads CACRGSGGARETQYF. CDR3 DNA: TGTGCCTGCCGGGGGAGCGGGGGGGCCCGAGAGACCCAGTACTTC.

CDR3 sequence: CASSPRISVLSGANVLTF. The CDR3 DNA follows: TGTGCCAGCTCACCACGAATAAGCGTTTTGAGTGGGGCCAACGTCCTGACTTTC. The chain links TRBV18 to TRBJ2-6; D remains ambiguous. V gave up 1 base and J gave up 3 bases, with 16 bases separating them. The CDR3 runs 18 residues. Germline CDR1 and CDR2: KGHSH and LQKENI.

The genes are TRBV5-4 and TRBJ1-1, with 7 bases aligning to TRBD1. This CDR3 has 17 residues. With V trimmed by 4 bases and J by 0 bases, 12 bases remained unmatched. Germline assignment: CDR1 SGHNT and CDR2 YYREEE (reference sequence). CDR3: CASSPGTGVPMNTEAFF. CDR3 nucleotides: TGTGCCAGCAGCCCGGGAACAGGGGTCCCTATGAACACTGAAGCTTTCTTT.

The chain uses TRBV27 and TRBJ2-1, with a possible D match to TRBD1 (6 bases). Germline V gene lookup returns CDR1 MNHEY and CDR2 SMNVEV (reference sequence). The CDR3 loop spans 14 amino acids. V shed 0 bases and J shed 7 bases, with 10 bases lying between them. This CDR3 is CASSLSTGPNEQFF. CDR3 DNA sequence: TGTGCCAGCAGTTTATCAACAGGGCCGAATGAGCAGTTCTTC.

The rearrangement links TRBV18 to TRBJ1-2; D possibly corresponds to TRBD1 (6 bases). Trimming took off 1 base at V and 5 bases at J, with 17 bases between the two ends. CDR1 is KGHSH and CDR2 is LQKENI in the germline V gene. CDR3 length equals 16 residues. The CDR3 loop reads CASSPQRGGGLYGYTF. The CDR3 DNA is TGTGCCAGCTCACCACAGAGGGGGGGCGGTCTGTATGGCTACACCTTC.

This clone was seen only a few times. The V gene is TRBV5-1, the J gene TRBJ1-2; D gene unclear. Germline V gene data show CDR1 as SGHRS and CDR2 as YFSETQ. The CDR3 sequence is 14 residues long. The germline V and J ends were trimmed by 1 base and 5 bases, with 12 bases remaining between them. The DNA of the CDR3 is TGCGCCAGCAGCTTGAATTCCCCGGAGTATGGCTACACCTTC. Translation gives CASSLNSPEYGYTF.

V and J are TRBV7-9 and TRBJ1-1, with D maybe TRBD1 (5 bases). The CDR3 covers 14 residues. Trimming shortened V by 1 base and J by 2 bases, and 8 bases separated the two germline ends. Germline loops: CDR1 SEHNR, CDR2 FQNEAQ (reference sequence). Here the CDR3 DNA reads TGTGCCAGCAGCTTAGGGACAACTAACACTGAAGCTTTCTTT. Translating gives CASSLGTTNTEAFF.

The CDR3 bases are TGTGCCAGCAGTTTATCGGGGACACCAGGCTATGGCTACACCTTC. This codes for CASSLSGTPGYGYTF. The V and J genes are TRBV27 and TRBJ1-2, with D possibly matching TRBD1 (6 bases). Germline lookup yields CDR1 MNHEY and CDR2 SMNVEV (reference sequence). The CDR3 is 15 residues long. Between the trimmed V and J ends, which lost 0 bases and 4 bases, there was a span of 12 bases.

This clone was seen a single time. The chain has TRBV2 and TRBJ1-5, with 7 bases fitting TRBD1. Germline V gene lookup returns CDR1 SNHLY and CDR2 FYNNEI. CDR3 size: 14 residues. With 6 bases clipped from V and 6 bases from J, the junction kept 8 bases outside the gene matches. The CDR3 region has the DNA TGTGCCAGCAGCGCCCGACAGGGCGGTCAGCCCCAGCATTTT. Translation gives CASSARQGGQPQHF.